The 16 T cell receptor beta chains listed next were all sequenced from one sample in a study of circulating CD8 cells and anti-PD-1 response in melanoma. Live CD3+CD8+TCRalphabeta+ cells were sorted into four subsets by PD-1 and/or TIGIT. Each library started from about 14 ng of total RNA using the QIAseq Immune Repertoire TCR panel. TCRdb itself ran the reads through MiXCR, one entry per CDR3 protein. The sample holds about a hundred distinct CDR3 sequences. The sample was CD8+ T cells from PBMCs, taken at baseline or after one month of anti-PD-1 therapy (not recorded which). All receptors come from a human donor with melanoma.

By sample fraction, this clonotype is large (0.1 to 1%). The V and J genes are TRBV20-1 and TRBJ2-3; 14 nucleotides line up with TRBD2. J lost 0 bases, V lost 2 bases, and 13 bases had no gene match. The CDR3 is made up of 20 amino acids. Per the germline V gene, CDR1 is DFQATT and CDR2 is SNEGSKA (reference sequence). The CDR3, as DNA: TGCAGTGCTAGACCCCCTGGACTAGCGGGAGGTACCACTAGCACAGATACGCAGTATTTT. As protein: CSARPPGLAGGTTSTDTQYF.

This clonotype is termed hyperexpanded. This could be a read error, since a much larger clone is one nucleotide away. The chain couples TRBV29-1 to TRBJ2-1; TRBD1 matches 8 bases. The CDR3 extends over 12 amino acids. The junction had 4 bases not matched to a gene; V was cut back by 5 bases and J by 7 bases. Germline V gives CDR1 SQVTM, CDR2 ANQGSEA. CDR3 DNA: TGCAGCGTTACAGGGGGTGTGAATGAGCAGTTCTTC. It specifies CSVTGGVNEQFF.

In its sample, this clonotype is hyperexpanded. The chain links TRBV7-3 to TRBJ2-5; 13 positions match TRBD2. V lost 6 bases, J lost 4 bases, and 5 bases stayed unmatched. The CDR3 sequence is 15 residues long. CDR1 is SGHTA and CDR2 is FQGTGA in the germline V gene. CDR3 coding DNA: TGTGCCAGCAGTAGACTAGCGGGAGGAGTAGAGACCCAGTACTTC. Protein product: CASSRLAGGVETQYF.

This clonotype was counted between two and nine times. The V gene is TRBV2, the J gene TRBJ2-1; 8 nucleotides line up with TRBD2. This CDR3 is 15 amino acids long. Germline V CDR1 and CDR2: SNHLY, FYNNEI. V lost 3 bases to trimming and J lost 5 bases; unmatched junction nucleotides: 6. CDR3 protein: CASSDSLAENNEQFF. CDR3 nucleotide sequence: TGTGCCAGCAGTGACTCACTAGCGGAGAACAATGAGCAGTTCTTC.

This clonotype rates as large (0.1 to 1%). The J gene is TRBJ2-5, the V gene TRBV5-4, with D possibly being TRBD2 (5 bases). Germline V gene sequence: CDR1 SGHNT, CDR2 YYREEE (reference sequence). The CDR3 spans 14 residues. V lost 6 bases, J lost 5 bases, and 17 bases lay in between. The CDR3 DNA follows: TGTGCCAGCACCCCAGCGGCTGGCGGGGAGACCCAGTACTTC. Translation gives CASTPAAGGETQYF. Full variable domain (remainder filled in from reference TRBV5-4 and TRBJ2-5): ETGVTQSPTHLIKTRGQQVTLRCSSQSGHNTVSWYQQALGQGPQFIFQYYREEENGRGNFPPRFSGLQFPNYSSELNVNALELDDSALYLCASTPAAGGETQYFGPGTRLLVL.

By sample share, this clonotype is large. The rearrangement uses TRBV20-1 and TRBJ2-7; 8 bases fit TRBD1. This CDR3 spans 14 amino acids. After removal of 0 bases from V and 3 bases from J, the junction contained 4 bases not matched to a gene. Germline CDR1 and CDR2: DFQATT and SNEGSKA (reference sequence). The DNA of the CDR3 is TGCAGTGCTAGAGACGCAGGGGGCCACTACGAGCAGTACTTC. It is translated as CSARDAGGHYEQYF.

This clonotype is hyperexpanded by share. The gene calls are TRBV2 and TRBJ2-7, with D hard to call. Per the germline V gene, CDR1 is SNHLY and CDR2 is FYNNEI. V was cut by 6 bases and J by 0 bases, with 12 bases left in between. The CDR3 consists of 14 residues. CDR3 region: CASSPVQSSYEQYF. The CDR3 DNA is TGTGCCAGCAGCCCGGTCCAAAGCTCCTACGAGCAGTACTTC.

The V and J genes are TRBV18 and TRBJ1-4; D is unclear. Per germline, CDR1 KGHSH and CDR2 LQKENI. The CDR3 contains 15 residues. The ends were cut back, 2 bases at V and 6 bases at J, with 13 bases in the middle. The CDR3 reads CASSPLGLEDEKLFF. The CDR3 nucleotides are TGTGCCAGCTCACCATTGGGGTTAGAAGATGAAAAACTGTTTTTT.

In its sample, this clonotype is hyperexpanded. The chain combines TRBV28 with TRBJ2-1, with D unresolved. Trimming took off 9 bases at V and 5 bases at J, with 8 bases between the two ends. CDR3 size: 11 residues. Looked up from germline, CDR1 is MDHEN and CDR2 is SYDVKM. The chain's CDR3 is CASGRNNEQFF. In nucleotides, the CDR3 is TGTGCCAGTGGCCGTAACAATGAGCAGTTCTTC.

This chain's CDR3 is CASSSGSGAYNEQFF. The CDR3 region has the DNA TGTGCCAGCAGCTCCGGCTCGGGGGCCTACAATGAGCAGTTCTTC. The rearrangement uses TRBV7-2 and TRBJ2-1, with a weak D call TRBD2 (6 bases). Germline CDR1 and CDR2: SGHTA and FQGNSA. This CDR3 region has 15 residues. Between the trimmed V and J ends, which lost 4 bases and 2 bases, there was a span of 12 bases.

On this clonotype: This is likely an artifact of a read error, given a far larger clone one base away. The V and J genes are TRBV7-3 and TRBJ2-7; perhaps D is TRBD1 or TRBD2 (5 bases each). Germline CDR1 SGHTA, CDR2 FQGTGA. This CDR3 contains 16 residues. The CDR3 loop reads CASGLEGASRPYEQYF. The CDR3 bases are TGTGCCAGCGGCTTAGAAGGGGCTAGCAGACCCTACGAGCAGTACTTC.

The rearrangement links TRBV12-5 to TRBJ1-5, with a possible D match to TRBD1 (5 bases). CDR3 length: 14 residues. Germline-derived CDR1 and CDR2 are LGHNT and FRNRAP. V lost 9 bases and J 3 bases, leaving 15 bases between the germline ends. The CDR3 DNA reads TGTGCTAGCCTATTTAGACAGTTCAATCAGCCCCAGCATTTT. Translated, it gives CASLFRQFNQPQHF.

This clonotype counts as hyperexpanded (1% or more). The J gene is TRBJ2-5, the V gene TRBV27; D is ambiguous. Germline values: CDR1 MNHEY, CDR2 SMNVEV (reference sequence). This CDR3 has 14 amino acids. V was cut by 2 bases and J by 7 bases, with 14 bases left in between. The CDR3 loop is CASSLGSGFATQYF. The CDR3 DNA reads TGTGCCAGCAGTTTAGGATCAGGATTTGCGACCCAGTACTTC.

V usage is TRBV18 and J usage is TRBJ2-3; D may match TRBD1 or TRBD2 (6 bases each). Germline CDR1 reads KGHSH; CDR2 reads LQKENI. Between the trimmed V and J ends, which lost 5 bases and 2 bases, there was a span of 20 bases. The CDR3 is 17 amino acids. CDR3 sequence: CASSASGTGAYTDTQYF. DNA for the CDR3: TGTGCCAGCTCAGCTTCCGGAACGGGGGCGTACACAGATACGCAGTATTTT.

This clonotype is large within its sample. The chain carries TRBV2 and TRBJ2-7; D gene uncertain. CDR1 and CDR2 (germline): SNHLY, FYNNEI. Trimming cost V 3 bases and J 1 base, with 10 bases left between them. The CDR3 has 14 residues. CDR3 sequence (DNA): TGTGCCAGCAGTGACCAGTCTATGTCCTACGAGCAGTACTTC. Protein product: CASSDQSMSYEQYF.

By share of the sample, this clonotype is large. The chain recombines TRBV12-3 or TRBV12-4 with TRBJ1-5, with a tentative D call TRBD1 (5 bases). V dropped 3 bases and J dropped 3 bases, with 12 bases sitting between them. The CDR3 length is 15 residues. In nucleotides, the CDR3 is TGTGCCAGCAGTTTTGGATCAGGGACCAATCAGCCCCAGCATTTT. Amino acids: CASSFGSGTNQPQHF.